The TCR beta chain described here comes from a study of radiotherapy plus CTLA-4 blockade in lung cancer. Background on the study: Objective responses emerged in 15% to 20% of patients, and 31% attained disease control. Whole-study findings and limits: Blood saw expansion of tumor-derived TCR clones after radiotherapy plus ipilimumab. Early blood T cell clone changes and increased post-radiation serum interferon-beta were reportedly the strongest response predictors.

Turning to this clone: The target antigen is unknown.

Looked up from germline, CDR1 is SGHNT and CDR2 is YYREEE (reference sequence). The V end lost 1 base, the J end lost 7 bases, and 15 bases lay between the germline ends. The CDR3 has 16 amino acids. Focal radiation and CTLA-4 blockade (ipilimumab) were tested in chemo-refractory metastatic non-small-cell lung cancer patients. Clones were read by immunoSEQ multiplex PCR, and TCRdb kept only the in-frame ones, dropping some. The sample carries more than 40,000 clones, around 69% recorded once. J is TRBJ1-6 and V is TRBV5-4; D gene uncertain. Sequencing used peripheral blood, obtained from a patient treated with radiotherapy plus ipilimumab. This TCR was sampled from a human donor with non-small cell lung cancer who had stable disease on radiotherapy plus ipilimumab. Here the CDR3 reads CASSLIGRLLNSPLHF. The CDR3 coding sequence is TGTGCCAGCAGCTTGATAGGGCGACTGTTAAATTCACCCCTCCACTTT. Looking up the rest from reference TRBV5-4 and TRBJ1-6 gives the full variable domain: ETGVTQSPTHLIKTRGQQVTLRCSSQSGHNTVSWYQQALGQGPQFIFQYYREEENGRGNFPPRFSGLQFPNYSSELNVNALELDDSALYLCASSLIGRLLNSPLHFGNGTRLTVT.